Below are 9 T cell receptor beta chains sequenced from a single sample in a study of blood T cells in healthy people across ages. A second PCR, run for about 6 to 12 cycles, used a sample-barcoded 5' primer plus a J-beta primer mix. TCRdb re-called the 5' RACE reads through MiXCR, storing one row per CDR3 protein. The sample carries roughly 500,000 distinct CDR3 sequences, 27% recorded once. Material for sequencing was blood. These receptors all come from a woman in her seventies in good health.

In DNA form, the CDR3 reads TGTGCCATCAGTGAGAGGCCCACAGATACGCAGTATTTT. It encodes CAISERPTDTQYF. This chain links TRBV10-3 with TRBJ2-3; D uncertain. In germline, CDR1 is ENHRY, CDR2 SYGVKD. Between the trimmed V and J ends, which lost 2 bases and 2 bases, there was a span of 5 bases. The CDR3 runs 13 residues.

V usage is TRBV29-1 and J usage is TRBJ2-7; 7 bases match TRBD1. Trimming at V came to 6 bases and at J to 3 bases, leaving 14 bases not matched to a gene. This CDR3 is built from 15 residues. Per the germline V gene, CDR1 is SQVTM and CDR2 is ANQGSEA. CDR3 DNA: TGCAGCGTCCTAGAGGGACAGCCTTTTTACTACGAGCAGTACTTC. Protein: CSVLEGQPFYYEQYF.

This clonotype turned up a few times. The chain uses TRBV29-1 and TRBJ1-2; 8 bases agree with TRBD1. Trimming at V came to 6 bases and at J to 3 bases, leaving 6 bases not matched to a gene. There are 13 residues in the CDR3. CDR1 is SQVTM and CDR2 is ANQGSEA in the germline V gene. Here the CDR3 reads CSVRTGGDYGYTF. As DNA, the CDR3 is TGCAGCGTCAGAACAGGGGGTGACTATGGCTACACCTTC. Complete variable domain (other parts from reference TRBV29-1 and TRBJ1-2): SAVISQKPSRDICQRGTSLTIQCQVDSQVTMMFWYRQQPGQSLTLIATANQGSEATYESGFVIDKFPISRPNLTFSTLTVSNMSPEDSSIYLCSVRTGGDYGYTFGSGTRLTVV.

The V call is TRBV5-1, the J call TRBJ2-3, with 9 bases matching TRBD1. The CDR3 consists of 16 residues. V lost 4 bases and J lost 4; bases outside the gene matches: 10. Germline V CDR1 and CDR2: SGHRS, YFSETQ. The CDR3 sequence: CASSLRTGDHADTQYF. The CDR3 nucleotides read TGCGCCAGCAGCCTACGGACAGGGGATCATGCAGATACGCAGTATTTT. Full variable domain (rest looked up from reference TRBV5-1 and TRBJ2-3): KAGVTQTPRYLIKTRGQQVTLSCSPISGHRSVSWYQQTPGQGLQFLFEYFSETQRNKGNFPGRFSGRQFSNSRSEMNVSTLELGDSALYLCASSLRTGDHADTQYFGPGTRLTVL.

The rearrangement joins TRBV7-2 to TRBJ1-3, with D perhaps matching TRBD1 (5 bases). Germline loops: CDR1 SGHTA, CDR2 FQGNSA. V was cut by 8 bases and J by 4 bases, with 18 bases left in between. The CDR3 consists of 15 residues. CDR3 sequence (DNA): TGTGCCAGCGGTCCAGTTGGGGCGCGGGGAAACACCATATATTTT. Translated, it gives CASGPVGARGNTIYF.

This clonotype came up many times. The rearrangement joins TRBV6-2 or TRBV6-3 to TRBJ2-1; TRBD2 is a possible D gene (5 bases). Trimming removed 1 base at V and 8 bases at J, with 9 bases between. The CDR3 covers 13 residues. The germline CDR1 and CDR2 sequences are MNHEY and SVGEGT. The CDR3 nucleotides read TGTGCCAGCAGTTACTTGGTGCGGGATGAGCAGTTCTTC. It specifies CASSYLVRDEQFF.

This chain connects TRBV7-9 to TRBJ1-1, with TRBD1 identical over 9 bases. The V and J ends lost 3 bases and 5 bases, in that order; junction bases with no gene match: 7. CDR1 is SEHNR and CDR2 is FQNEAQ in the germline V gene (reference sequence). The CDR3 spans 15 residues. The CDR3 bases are TGTGCCAGCAGCTTTGGGGACAGGGCCGTAACTGAAGCTTTCTTT. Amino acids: CASSFGDRAVTEAFF. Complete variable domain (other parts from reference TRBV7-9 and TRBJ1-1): DTGVSQNPRHKITKRGQNVTFRCDPISEHNRLYWYRQTLGQGPEFLTYFQNEAQLEKSRLLSDRFSAERPKGSFSTLEIQRTEQGDSAMYLCASSFGDRAVTEAFFGQGTRLTVV.

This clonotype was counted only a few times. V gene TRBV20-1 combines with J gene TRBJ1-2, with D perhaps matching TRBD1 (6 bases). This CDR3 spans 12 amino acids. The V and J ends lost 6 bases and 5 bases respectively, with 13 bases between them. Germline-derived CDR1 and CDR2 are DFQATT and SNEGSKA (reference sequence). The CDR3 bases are TGCAGTGCCGACCAGGGGAGGTATGGCTACACCTTC. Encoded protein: CSADQGRYGYTF.

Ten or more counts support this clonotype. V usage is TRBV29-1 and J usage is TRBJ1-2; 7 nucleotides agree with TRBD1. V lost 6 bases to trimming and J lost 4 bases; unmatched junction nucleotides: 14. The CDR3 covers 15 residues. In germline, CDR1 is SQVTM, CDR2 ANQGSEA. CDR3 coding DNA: TGCAGCGTCCCGCATGAGGGACAGTTACTCTATGGCTACACCTTC. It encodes CSVPHEGQLLYGYTF.